Presented here are 21 T cell receptor beta chains from one specimen sequenced in a study of T cell responses to AZD1222 COVID-19 vaccine. The table came from immunoSEQ multiplex PCR; TCRdb's copy has only in-frame clones and leaves some out. The repertoire holds about 56,000 clones, with roughly 85% as singletons. This specimen was peripheral blood, taken on day 0 of AZD1222 vaccination. The receptors shown here come from an adult in good health.

The J gene is TRBJ2-4, the V gene TRBV28; 10 bases match TRBD1. V shed 6 bases and J 2 bases; nucleotides not matched to a gene: 4. CDR1 and CDR2 from the germline V gene are MDHEN and SYDVKM. This CDR3 has 15 amino acids. The CDR3 loop reads CASRRQGASKNIQYF. CDR3 in DNA: TGTGCCAGCAGGCGACAGGGGGCGTCCAAAAACATTCAGTACTTC.

The V and J genes are TRBV14 and TRBJ1-1; 7 nucleotides agree with TRBD1. Unmatched junction bases numbered 2, after V lost 0 bases and J lost 1 base. CDR1 and CDR2 from the germline V gene are SGHDN and FVKESK. This CDR3 contains 15 residues. The CDR3 DNA sequence: TGTGCCAGCAGCCAAGAGGGGACAGCGAACACTGAAGCTTTCTTT. As protein: CASSQEGTANTEAFF.

This chain uses TRBV7-6 with TRBJ2-1, with D possibly being TRBD1 (5 bases). Germline V gives CDR1 SGHVS, CDR2 FNYEAQ. V was pared by 5 bases and J by 8 bases, with 22 bases between. The CDR3 spans 16 residues. The CDR3 loop is CASSPLWQGEIHEQFF. CDR3 bases: TGTGCCAGCAGCCCCCTGTGGCAGGGCGAAATCCATGAGCAGTTCTTC.

As DNA, the CDR3 is TGTGCCAGCAGCTTAGCCGCCGGGCCTAGCTCCTACAATGAGCAGTTCTTC. Translated, it gives CASSLAAGPSSYNEQFF. The rearrangement uses TRBV7-9 and TRBJ2-1, with D hard to call. The CDR3 covers 17 residues. The V gene lost 0 bases and the J gene lost 0 bases, with 12 bases spanning the gap. The V gene's germline CDR1 is SEHNR and CDR2 FQNEAQ (reference sequence).

V is TRBV7-9 and J is TRBJ2-5; D uncertain. The CDR3 sequence is 16 residues long. The V end lost 1 base, the J end lost 2 bases, and 14 bases lay between the germline ends. Germline V gene data show CDR1 as SEHNR and CDR2 as FQNEAQ (reference sequence). CDR3 loop: CASSLDSWAEQETQYF. The DNA of the CDR3 is TGTGCCAGCAGCTTAGATAGTTGGGCAGAACAAGAGACCCAGTACTTC. The full variable domain, in which reference TRBV7-9 and TRBJ2-5 provide the parts outside the CDR3, is DTGVSQNPRHKITKRGQNVTFRCDPISEHNRLYWYRQTLGQGPEFLTYFQNEAQLEKSRLLSDRFSAERPKGSFSTLEIQRTEQGDSAMYLCASSLDSWAEQETQYFGPGTRLLVL.

J is TRBJ1-3 and V is TRBV5-8, with D unresolved. The V gene lost 0 bases and the J gene lost 12 bases, with 7 bases spanning the gap. Looked up from germline, CDR1 is SGHTS and CDR2 is YDEGEE. The CDR3 is 11 residues long. The CDR3 DNA is TGTGCCAGCAGCTTGGGTCTGAACATATATTTT. Its protein product is CASSLGLNIYF.

V and J are TRBV11-2 and TRBJ1-4; D is ambiguous. Trimming shortened V by 1 base and J by 7 bases, and 16 bases separated the two germline ends. CDR3 length: 16 amino acids. Per the germline V gene, CDR1 is SGHAT and CDR2 is FQNNGV. The CDR3 DNA follows: TGTGCCAGCAGCTTAGTGGGGTCTGCGGCACGTGAAAAACTGTTTTTT. Its protein product is CASSLVGSAAREKLFF.

This chain connects TRBV19 to TRBJ1-1; D may be TRBD1 (5 bases). From germline, CDR1 is LNHDA and CDR2 SQIVND (reference sequence). Trimming stripped 3 bases from V and 7 bases from J, with 12 bases between. This CDR3 has 13 residues. As DNA, the CDR3 is TGTGCCAGTAGTATGCGACAGAAATATGAAGCTTTCTTT. It yields the protein CASSMRQKYEAFF.

The chain recombines TRBV10-3 with TRBJ1-6; D unresolved. Germline loops: CDR1 ENHRY, CDR2 SYGVKD. CDR3 length: 12 amino acids. V gave up 0 bases and J gave up 16 bases, with 10 bases separating them. The CDR3 sequence is CAISESEGRLHF. In DNA form, the CDR3 reads TGTGCCATCAGTGAGTCAGAGGGCCGACTCCACTTT.

This clone came up a few times. The rearrangement joins TRBV11-3 to TRBJ2-3; D is unresolved. The germline V and J ends were trimmed by 5 bases and 3 bases, with 9 bases remaining between them. In germline, CDR1 is SGHNT, CDR2 YENEEA. The CDR3 length is 13 residues. The CDR3 DNA reads as TGTGCCAGCAGCACCGGACGGACAGATACGCAGTATTTT. Translating gives CASSTGRTDTQYF.

The chain uses TRBV28 and TRBJ2-3; D not resolved. The V gene lost 2 bases and the J gene lost 8 bases, with 8 bases spanning the gap. Per the germline V gene, CDR1 is MDHEN and CDR2 is SYDVKM. This CDR3 comprises 12 residues. CDR3 nucleotide sequence: TGTGCCAGCAGTTTACTACCTGTTACGCAGTATTTT. This codes for CASSLLPVTQYF.

V usage is TRBV3-1 (or the pseudogene TRBV3-2) and J usage is TRBJ2-7, with TRBD2 as a possible D gene (6 bases). The germline CDR1 and CDR2 sequences are LGHDT and YNNKEL (reference sequence). This CDR3 comprises 14 residues. V gave up 1 base and J gave up 2 bases, with 9 bases separating them. CDR3 nucleotides: TGTGCCAGCAGCCAAGTGTCGGGGGCCTACGAGCAGTACTTC. It encodes CASSQVSGAYEQYF.

The gene calls are TRBV5-4 and TRBJ2-1; 7 nucleotides line up with TRBD2. Germline loops: CDR1 SGHNT, CDR2 YYREEE (reference sequence). Losses at the gene ends were 3 bases for V and 5 bases for J; bases not matched to a gene: 11. CDR3 length: 16 residues. CDR3 loop: CASSSPGLRGNNEQFF. DNA for the CDR3: TGTGCCAGCAGCTCCCCCGGGTTGCGGGGGAACAATGAGCAGTTCTTC.

This clone was detected a few times. The gene calls are TRBV5-4 and TRBJ2-5, with TRBD1 identical over 7 bases. Germline CDR1 is SGHNT and CDR2 is YYREEE (reference sequence). The CDR3 runs 15 residues. V lost 5 bases, J lost 0 bases, and 7 bases stayed unmatched. The chain's CDR3 is CASSPGQKYQETQYF. The CDR3 DNA is TGTGCCAGCAGTCCGGGACAGAAGTACCAAGAGACCCAGTACTTC.

This clone was counted a single time. The chain uses TRBV2 and TRBJ1-4, with 10 bases fitting TRBD1. V was clipped by 5 bases and J by 6 bases; unmatched bases: 3. The CDR3 contains 14 residues. The germline gives CDR1 SNHLY, CDR2 FYNNEI. CDR3 sequence: CASSPGTGDEKLFF. DNA for the CDR3: TGTGCCAGCAGTCCCGGGACAGGGGATGAAAAACTGTTTTTT. Using reference TRBV2 and TRBJ1-4 for the parts outside the CDR3, the full variable domain is EPEVTQTPSHQVTQMGQEVILRCVPISNHLYFYWYRQILGQKVEFLVSFYNNEISEKSEIFDDQFSVERPDGSNFTLKIRSTKLEDSAMYFCASSPGTGDEKLFFGSGTQLSVL.

This clone was seen a single time. V gene TRBV14 combines with J gene TRBJ2-3; D may match TRBD1 or TRBD2 (6 bases each). Germline loops: CDR1 SGHDN, CDR2 FVKESK. This CDR3 spans 14 amino acids. The ends were cut back, 4 bases at V and 2 bases at J, with 10 bases in the middle. Here the CDR3 reads CASSPGDFTDTQYF. The CDR3 coding sequence is TGTGCCAGCAGCCCAGGGGACTTCACAGATACGCAGTATTTT.

This chain links TRBV7-9 with TRBJ2-7, with 7 nucleotides matching TRBD1. Germline V lookup: CDR1 SEHNR, CDR2 FQNEAQ (reference sequence). The V gene end was trimmed by 5 bases and the J gene end by 4 bases; junction bases not matched to a gene: 2. CDR3 length: 12 amino acids. The CDR3: CASSTGAYEQYF. Here the CDR3 DNA reads TGTGCCAGCAGCACAGGGGCTTACGAGCAGTACTTC.

The chain is built from TRBV11-1 and TRBJ2-2; D could derive from TRBD1 or TRBD2 (5 bases each). Trimming removed 5 bases from V and 3 bases from J, with 16 bases in between. The CDR3 runs to 16 residues. The germline V gene has CDR1 SGHAT and CDR2 FQDESV (reference sequence). The CDR3 sequence is CASSPTRGTYTGELFF. In DNA, the CDR3 is TGTGCCAGCAGCCCTACCCGGGGCACCTACACCGGGGAGCTGTTTTTT.

This rearrangement joins TRBV11-2 to TRBJ2-1, with D tentatively TRBD1 (6 bases). The CDR3 runs 13 residues. V lost 1 base and J lost 9, with 10 bases in between. CDR1 and CDR2 from the germline V gene are SGHAT and FQNNGV. CDR3 region: CASSLGGHSEQFF. Here the CDR3 DNA reads TGTGCCAGCAGCTTAGGGGGGCACAGTGAGCAGTTCTTC. The whole variable domain, filled in from reference TRBV11-2 and TRBJ2-1, reads EAGVAQSPRYKIIEKRQSVAFWCNPISGHATLYWYQQILGQGPKLLIQFQNNGVVDDSQLPKDRFSAERLKGVDSTLKIQPAKLEDSAVYLCASSLGGHSEQFFGPGTRLTVL.

The chain uses TRBV7-8 and TRBJ1-5, with 8 bases matching TRBD1. Germline loops: CDR1 SGHVS, CDR2 FQNEAQ. CDR3 length equals 16 residues. V trimming: 5 bases; J trimming: 6 bases; junction bases outside the gene matches: 12. The CDR3 DNA reads as TGTGCCAGCAGCATACATCCAGGACAGGGAGGTCAGCCCCAGCATTTT. This sequence encodes CASSIHPGQGGQPQHF.

CDR3 bases: TGTGCCAGCAGCCCAGGACAGGCAGCAACTAATGAAAAACTGTTTTTT. It translates to CASSPGQAATNEKLFF. The rearrangement joins TRBV5-8 to TRBJ1-4; 7 positions agree with TRBD1. The CDR3 is 16 residues long. Germline V lookup: CDR1 SGHTS, CDR2 YDEGEE. Trimming cost V 4 bases and J 0 bases; bases outside gene matches: 6.